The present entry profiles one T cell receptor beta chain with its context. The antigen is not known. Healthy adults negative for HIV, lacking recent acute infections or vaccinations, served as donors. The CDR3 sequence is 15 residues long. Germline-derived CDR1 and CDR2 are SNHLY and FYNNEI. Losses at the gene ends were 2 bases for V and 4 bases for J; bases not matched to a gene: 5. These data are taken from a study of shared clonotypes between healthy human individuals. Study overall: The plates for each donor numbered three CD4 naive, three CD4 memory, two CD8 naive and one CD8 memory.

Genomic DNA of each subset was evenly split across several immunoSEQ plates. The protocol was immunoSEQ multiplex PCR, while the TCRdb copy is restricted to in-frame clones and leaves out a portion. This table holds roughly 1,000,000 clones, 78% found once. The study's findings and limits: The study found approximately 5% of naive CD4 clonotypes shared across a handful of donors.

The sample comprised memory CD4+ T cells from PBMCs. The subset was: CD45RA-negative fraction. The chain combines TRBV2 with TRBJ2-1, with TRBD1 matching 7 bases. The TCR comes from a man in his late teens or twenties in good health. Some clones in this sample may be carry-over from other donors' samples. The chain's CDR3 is CASSESGTVYNEQFF. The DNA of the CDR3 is TGTGCCAGCAGTGAATCGGGGACAGTTTACAATGAGCAGTTCTTC.